A selection of T cell receptor beta chains follows, all from one sample in a study of blood T cell repertoires in COVID-19. Sequencing was performed with immunoSEQ multiplex PCR; in TCRdb, only in-frame clones are kept and a portion is missing. This sample has about 240,000 clones, with 75% to 85% found just once. Sequencing was done on a sample of peripheral blood. The receptor set was obtained from a human donor in a cohort sampled during active COVID-19. The CDR3 runs from the conserved cysteine through the conserved F or W. The order of the fields is D gene, clone size, V gene, J gene, CDR3 DNA, CDR3 protein. The D gene is left open where the match is weak. Rows may omit the clone size; those that give it use once, few, many or a size class.

D gene: TRBD2; clone size: .; V gene: TRBV10-3; J gene: TRBJ2-5; CDR3 DNA: TGTGCCATCAGTGATACTCGGACTAGCCGAAAACAAGAGACCCAGTACTTC; CDR3 protein: CAISDTRTSRKQETQYF
D gene: TRBD1; clone size: few; V gene: TRBV14; J gene: TRBJ2-7; CDR3 DNA: TGTGCCAGCAACCGGGACAGGGGTAGCGAGCAGTACTTC; CDR3 protein: CASNRDRGSEQYF
D gene: TRBD2; clone size: .; V gene: TRBV9; J gene: TRBJ2-5; CDR3 DNA: TGTGCCAGCAGCGCCCGGGGAGGCGGGGGGGTAAGAGAGACCCAGTACTTC; CDR3 protein: CASSARGGGGVRETQYF
D gene: .; clone size: .; V gene: TRBV6-4; J gene: TRBJ2-1; CDR3 DNA: TGTGCCAGCAGTGAAGAGGCGGTTGCCTACAATGAGCAGTTCTTC; CDR3 protein: CASSEEAVAYNEQFF
D gene: TRBD1; clone size: .; V gene: TRBV6-5; J gene: TRBJ1-5; CDR3 DNA: TGTGCCAGCAGTTACGGGACAGGGTCCGGGCAGCCCCAGCATTTT; CDR3 protein: CASSYGTGSGQPQHF
D gene: TRBD2; clone size: .; V gene: TRBV11-2; J gene: TRBJ2-1; CDR3 DNA: TGTGCCAGCAGCTTAGGTAGCGGGGAATACAATGAGCAGTTCTTC; CDR3 protein: CASSLGSGEYNEQFF
D gene: TRBD1; clone size: .; V gene: TRBV30; J gene: TRBJ1-6; CDR3 DNA: TGTGCCTGGAGGAGGGGACAGGCTAATTCACCCCTCCACTTT; CDR3 protein: CAWRRGQANSPLHF
D gene: .; clone size: .; V gene: TRBV9; J gene: TRBJ2-3; CDR3 DNA: TGTGCCAGCAGCGTATCGCAGGGAAGCACAGATACGCAGTATTTT; CDR3 protein: CASSVSQGSTDTQYF
D gene: .; clone size: .; V gene: TRBV30; J gene: TRBJ1-5; CDR3 DNA: TGTGCCTGGAGCCCCAGCAGGGAACAGCCCCAGCATTTT; CDR3 protein: CAWSPSREQPQHF
D gene: TRBD1; clone size: .; V gene: TRBV6-1; J gene: TRBJ2-7; CDR3 DNA: TGTGCCAGCAGTGCCCAAGGGACAGGGGGCGTAATCAACCCCTACGAGCAGTACTTC; CDR3 protein: CASSAQGTGGVINPYEQYF
D gene: .; clone size: .; V gene: TRBV10-3; J gene: TRBJ1-1; CDR3 DNA: TGTGCCATCAGTGAGAAGGGAGACTCCTTGAGCACTGAAGCTTTCTTT; CDR3 protein: CAISEKGDSLSTEAFF
D gene: .; clone size: .; V gene: TRBV28; J gene: TRBJ2-3; CDR3 DNA: TGTGCCAGCTATGGACAGACCGGCACAGATACGCAGTATTTT; CDR3 protein: CASYGQTGTDTQYF